The 25 T cell receptor beta chains given below trace back to one sample, sequenced in a study of blood T cell repertoires in COVID-19. Repertoires were generated with immunoSEQ multiplex PCR, while TCRdb's copy carries only in-frame clones and drops some. The sample shows 150,000 to 200,000 clones, 85% to 90% of them seen only once. The sample was peripheral blood. Receptor source: a human donor in a cohort sampled during active COVID-19.

The chain employs TRBV24-1 and TRBJ2-7; tentative D call: TRBD1 (5 bases). Trimming removed 3 bases from V and 6 bases from J, with 20 bases in between. CDR1 is KGHDR and CDR2 is SFDVKD in the germline V gene. The CDR3 extends over 16 amino acids. The CDR3 protein is CATSDTTGRRSFEQYF. Written as DNA, the CDR3 is TGTGCCACCAGTGATACTACAGGAAGAAGGTCGTTCGAGCAGTACTTC.

Here the CDR3 reads CAWSVGGNYEQYF. In DNA form, the CDR3 reads TGTGCCTGGAGTGTGGGAGGGAACTACGAGCAGTACTTC. This chain connects TRBV30 to TRBJ2-7; 7 bases match TRBD2. Looked up from germline, CDR1 is GTSNPN and CDR2 is SVGIG (reference sequence). V lost 0 bases, J lost 3 bases, and 2 bases stayed unmatched. The CDR3 spans 13 residues.

The rearrangement links TRBV5-1 to TRBJ2-2, with D possibly being TRBD2 (5 bases). The CDR3 has 16 amino acids. Trimming cost V 7 bases and J 0 bases, with 16 bases left between them. CDR1 and CDR2 (germline): SGHRS, YFSETQ. The CDR3 loop is CASSTGLFSNTGELFF. CDR3 coding DNA: TGCGCCAGCTCGACTGGACTTTTTTCGAACACCGGGGAGCTGTTTTTT. Combining the CDR3 with reference TRBV5-1 and TRBJ2-2 gives the whole variable domain KAGVTQTPRYLIKTRGQQVTLSCSPISGHRSVSWYQQTPGQGLQFLFEYFSETQRNKGNFPGRFSGRQFSNSRSEMNVSTLELGDSALYLCASSTGLFSNTGELFFGEGSRLTVL.

This clone was observed a single time. V gene TRBV28 combines with J gene TRBJ1-2, with D possibly matching TRBD1 (6 bases). Germline V gives CDR1 MDHEN, CDR2 SYDVKM. V lost 6 bases and J lost 4, with 15 bases in between. The CDR3 runs to 14 residues. The CDR3 nucleotides read TGTGCCAGCAGACACAGGGTCTTGAGCTATGGCTACACCTTC. This encodes CASRHRVLSYGYTF.

This rearrangement joins TRBV4-3 to TRBJ2-1; the match to TRBD2 covers 12 bases. Germline V gives CDR1 LGHNA, CDR2 YSLEER. With 0 bases clipped from V and 7 bases from J, the junction kept 10 bases outside the gene matches. The CDR3 has 18 amino acids. CDR3 nucleotides: TGCGCCAGCAGCCAAGATACGCTAGCGGGAGGGCCGGGGAATGAGCAGTTCTTC. Its protein product is CASSQDTLAGGPGNEQFF.

The V gene is TRBV6-1, the J gene TRBJ2-7; 7 nucleotides agree with TRBD2. The germline V gene encodes CDR1 MNHNS and CDR2 SASEGT. There are 14 residues in the CDR3. Germline trimming cut 2 bases from V and 7 bases from J; bases unmatched to any gene: 8. The chain's CDR3 is CASSERGGSWEQYF. CDR3 in DNA: TGTGCCAGCAGTGAACGGGGCGGGAGCTGGGAGCAGTACTTC.

The rearrangement joins TRBV30 to TRBJ1-6; TRBD1 might be the D (6 bases). The length of the CDR3 is 15 residues. Per germline, CDR1 GTSNPN and CDR2 SVGIG (reference sequence). V gave up 2 bases and J gave up 8 bases, with 16 bases separating them. In DNA, the CDR3 is TGTGCCTGGAGTTTGGGCAGGGGAAAACATTCACCCCTCCACTTT. Translation: CAWSLGRGKHSPLHF. The whole variable domain, filled in from reference TRBV30 and TRBJ1-6, reads SQTIHQWPATLVQPVGSPLSLECTVEGTSNPNLYWYRQAAGRGLQLLFYSVGIGQISSEVPQNLSASRPQDRQFILSSKKLLLSDSGFYLCAWSLGRGKHSPLHFGNGTRLTVT.

CDR3 coding DNA: TGTGCCAGCTCACAAGACAGTGATAATTCACCCCTCCACTTT. Its protein product is CASSQDSDNSPLHF. The chain links TRBV18 to TRBJ1-6; tentative D call: TRBD1 (5 bases). Trimming stripped 4 bases from V and 5 bases from J, with 9 bases between. The CDR3 has 14 residues. CDR1 is KGHSH and CDR2 is LQKENI in the germline V gene.

The chain uses TRBV28 and TRBJ2-1, with TRBD1 identical over 8 bases. There are 12 residues in the CDR3. After removal of 4 bases from V and 13 bases from J, the junction contained 6 bases not matched to a gene. Germline V gene lookup returns CDR1 MDHEN and CDR2 SYDVKM. The chain's CDR3 is CASSSGQGRQFF. As DNA, the CDR3 is TGTGCCAGCAGTTCCGGACAGGGTAGACAGTTCTTC. Combining the CDR3 with reference TRBV28 and TRBJ2-1 gives the whole variable domain DVKVTQSSRYLVKRTGEKVFLECVQDMDHENMFWYRQDPGLGLRLIYFSYDVKMKEKGDIPEGYSVSREKKERFSLILESASTNQTSMYLCASSSGQGRQFFGPGTRLTVL.

This clone was observed a single time. The chain recombines TRBV4-1 with TRBJ1-4; the match to TRBD1 covers 9 bases. Germline V lookup: CDR1 MGHRA, CDR2 YSYEKL. The CDR3 has 16 residues. Losses at the gene ends were 1 base for V and 6 bases for J; bases not matched to a gene: 6. CDR3 region: CASSQVTTGGDEKLFF. The CDR3 DNA is TGCGCCAGCAGCCAAGTAACGACAGGGGGAGATGAAAAACTGTTTTTT.

In the case of this clone: Other DNA sequences of this sample code for an identical CDR3. The chain links TRBV5-1 to TRBJ2-3; 10 bases match TRBD2. Germline CDR1 reads SGHRS; CDR2 reads YFSETQ. This CDR3 comprises 16 residues. V dropped 0 bases and J dropped 1; count of bases not matched to a gene: 2. CDR3 bases: TGCGCCAGCAGCTTGGGGGGGACTAGCGGCACAGATACGCAGTATTTT. Protein product: CASSLGGTSGTDTQYF. Variable domain in full (rest from reference TRBV5-1 and TRBJ2-3): KAGVTQTPRYLIKTRGQQVTLSCSPISGHRSVSWYQQTPGQGLQFLFEYFSETQRNKGNFPGRFSGRQFSNSRSEMNVSTLELGDSALYLCASSLGGTSGTDTQYFGPGTRLTVL.

V usage is TRBV19 and J usage is TRBJ2-7; tentative D call: TRBD1 (6 bases). The CDR3 covers 15 residues. Trimming left V 0 bases short and J 2 bases short, with 11 bases between. Germline lookup yields CDR1 LNHDA and CDR2 SQIVND (reference sequence). Here the CDR3 DNA reads TGTGCCAGTAGTATAGAGGGGGCAGGGCCCTACGAGCAGTACTTC. Translating it yields CASSIEGAGPYEQYF.

This chain joins TRBV5-5 and TRBJ2-2; 7 bases agree with TRBD1. Germline V CDR1 and CDR2: SGHKS, YYEKEE (reference sequence). V shed 3 bases and J 1 base; nucleotides not matched to a gene: 3. The CDR3 is 15 amino acids. In DNA form, the CDR3 reads TGTGCCAGCAGCTCCGGACAGGAGAACACCGGGGAGCTGTTTTTT. This encodes CASSSGQENTGELFF. Full variable domain (outside the CDR3, taken from reference TRBV5-5 and TRBJ2-2): DAGVTQSPTHLIKTRGQQVTLRCSPISGHKSVSWYQQVLGQGPQFIFQYYEKEERGRGNFPDRFSARQFPNYSSELNVNALLLGDSALYLCASSSGQENTGELFFGEGSRLTVL.

This clone was counted a single time. The rearrangement uses TRBV12-5 and TRBJ2-7; 8 nucleotides agree with TRBD1. The V and J ends lost 7 bases and 7 bases, in that order; junction bases with no gene match: 6. The CDR3 is made up of 12 amino acids. Germline CDR1 and CDR2: LGHNT and FRNRAP. The CDR3 region has the DNA TGTGCTAGTGCCGTGGACAGGGATGAGCAGTACTTC. This codes for CASAVDRDEQYF.

This chain links TRBV11-2 with TRBJ1-5; TRBD1 agrees at 7 bases. Germline V gene lookup returns CDR1 SGHAT and CDR2 FQNNGV. CDR3 size: 15 residues. V trimming: 5 bases; J trimming: 7 bases; junction bases outside the gene matches: 11. CDR3 residues: CASSQGGGSGQPQHF. CDR3 nucleotides: TGTGCCAGCAGCCAAGGGGGCGGGTCGGGACAGCCCCAGCATTTT.

The chain carries TRBV7-9 and TRBJ2-5, with 9 bases aligning to TRBD1. The CDR3 runs to 16 residues. Germline V gives CDR1 SEHNR, CDR2 FQNEAQ (reference sequence). The J segment lost 2 bases and the V segment lost 5 bases, leaving 9 bases of the junction unmatched. CDR3 residues: CASSRGPGTGQETQYF. The DNA for the CDR3 is TGTGCCAGCAGCAGGGGGCCCGGGACAGGGCAAGAGACCCAGTACTTC.

The CDR3 DNA sequence: TGCGCCAGCAAAATAGCGGGGGGGCCCCGAGAGACCCAGTACTTC. This translates into CASKIAGGPRETQYF. The chain is built from TRBV10-1 and TRBJ2-5; 11 bases match TRBD2. CDR3 length: 15 amino acids. The germline V gene has CDR1 WNHNN and CDR2 SYGVQD (reference sequence). Germline trimming cut 7 bases from V and 4 bases from J; bases unmatched to any gene: 8.

This rearrangement joins TRBV7-9 to TRBJ2-7; D is undetermined. CDR1 and CDR2 from the germline V gene are SEHNR and FQNEAQ (reference sequence). V was cut by 1 base and J by 6 bases, with 7 bases left in between. There are 12 residues in the CDR3. Here the CDR3 DNA reads TGTGCCAGCAGCTTAGAGCCGATCGAGCAGTACTTC. This codes for CASSLEPIEQYF.

The chain is built from TRBV6-6 and TRBJ2-5; 10 bases are a match to TRBD2. Germline V lookup: CDR1 MNHNY, CDR2 SVGAGI (reference sequence). The CDR3 runs to 14 residues. After removal of 6 bases from V and 2 bases from J, the junction contained 3 bases not matched to a gene. The CDR3 region has the DNA TGTGCCAGCAGCGGACTAGCGGATCAAGAGACCCAGTACTTC. It codes for CASSGLADQETQYF.

V gene TRBV27 combines with J gene TRBJ2-2; 8 bases agree with TRBD2. This CDR3 is 16 amino acids long. CDR1 and CDR2 (germline): MNHEY, SMNVEV (reference sequence). The junction had 12 bases not matched to a gene; V was cut back by 6 bases and J by 6 bases. The CDR3, as DNA: TGTGCCAGCAGCCTCGGCGGGGGGCGTTCCGCCGGGGAGCTGTTTTTT. Protein: CASSLGGGRSAGELFF.

The chain links TRBV5-1 to TRBJ1-1; 8 bases are a match to TRBD1. Germline CDR1 and CDR2: SGHRS and YFSETQ. J lost 3 bases, V lost 6 bases, and 7 bases had no gene match. This CDR3 spans 14 amino acids. CDR3 in DNA: TGCGCCAGCACCTGGACAGGGACGGACACTGAAGCTTTCTTT. Residues: CASTWTGTDTEAFF.

The V and J genes are TRBV28 and TRBJ1-1; TRBD1 matches at 7 bases. This CDR3 is built from 12 residues. The germline gives CDR1 MDHEN, CDR2 SYDVKM. V shed 5 bases and J 7 bases; nucleotides not matched to a gene: 4. The CDR3, as DNA: TGTGCCAGCAGTCCTCAGGGGGTTGAAGCTTTCTTT. Translating gives CASSPQGVEAFF.

The V call is TRBV7-2, the J call TRBJ2-7, with 8 bases matching TRBD1. With 2 bases clipped from V and 0 bases from J, the junction kept 3 bases outside the gene matches. Germline values: CDR1 SGHTA, CDR2 FQGNSA. This CDR3 is built from 15 residues. The CDR3, as DNA: TGTGCCAGCAGCTTAAGGGGACAGGACTCCTACGAGCAGTACTTC. Its translation: CASSLRGQDSYEQYF. Based on the CDR3 plus reference TRBV7-2 and TRBJ2-7, the full variable domain is GAGVSQSPSNKVTEKGKDVELRCDPISGHTALYWYRQSLGQGLEFLIYFQGNSAPDKSGLPSDRFSAERTGGSVSTLTIQRTQQEDSAVYLCASSLRGQDSYEQYFGPGTRLTVT.

V is TRBV30 and J is TRBJ1-1; tentative D call: TRBD1 (6 bases). V lost 4 bases, J lost 4 bases, and 22 bases lay in between. The CDR3 length is 16 residues. Germline V lookup: CDR1 GTSNPN, CDR2 SVGIG (reference sequence). The chain's CDR3 is CAWTPGDILWSTEAFF. As DNA, the CDR3 is TGTGCCTGGACCCCAGGGGATATACTTTGGAGCACTGAAGCTTTCTTT.

In its sample, this clone was seen a few times. The chain combines TRBV6-5 with TRBJ1-2; 8 positions agree with TRBD1. Germline CDR1 is MNHEY and CDR2 is SVGAGI. CDR3 length: 13 residues. Trimming took 7 bases from V and 8 from J; bases not matched to a gene: 9. CDR3 region: CASTATGDSGYTF. The CDR3, as DNA: TGTGCCAGCACCGCGACAGGGGATAGCGGCTACACCTTC.